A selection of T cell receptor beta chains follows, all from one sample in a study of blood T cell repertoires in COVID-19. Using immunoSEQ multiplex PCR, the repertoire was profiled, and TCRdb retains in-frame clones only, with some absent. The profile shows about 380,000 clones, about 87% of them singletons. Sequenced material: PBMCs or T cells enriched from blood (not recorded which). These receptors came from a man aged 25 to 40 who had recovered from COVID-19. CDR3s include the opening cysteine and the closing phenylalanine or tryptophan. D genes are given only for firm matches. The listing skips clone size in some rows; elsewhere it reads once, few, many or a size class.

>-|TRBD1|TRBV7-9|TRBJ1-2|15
TGTGCCAGCAGTCCTACAACAGGGGAGAACTATGGCTACACCTTC
CASSPTTGENYGYTF
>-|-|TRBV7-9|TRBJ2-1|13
TGTGCCAGCCATTCCGTTGAGGTCGATGAGCAGTTCTTC
CASHSVEVDEQFF
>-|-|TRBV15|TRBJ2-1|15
TGTGCCACCGTCAGGAGGGGCGCCACTCACAATGAGCAGTTCTTC
CATVRRGATHNEQFF
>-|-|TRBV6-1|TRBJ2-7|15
TGTGCCAGCAGTGATCGAAGGGGCGGGGTCTACGAGCAGTACTTC
CASSDRRGGVYEQYF
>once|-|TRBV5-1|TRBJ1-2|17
TGCGCCAGCAACCCAGGGAGGGCCTCAACCCCACTGGGGGGCTACACCTTC
CASNPGRASTPLGGYTF
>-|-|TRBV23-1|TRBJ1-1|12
TGCGCCAGTCATCCTGAGGTTTCTGAAGCTTTCTTT
CASHPEVSEAFF
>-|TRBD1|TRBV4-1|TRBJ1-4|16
TGCGCCAGCAGCCCGACCTTGGGACAGCGTAATGAAAAACTGTTTTTT
CASSPTLGQRNEKLFF
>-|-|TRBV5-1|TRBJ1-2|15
TGCGCCAGCAGCTTGTCGGTAGGGGCTAACTATGGCTACACCTTC
CASSLSVGANYGYTF
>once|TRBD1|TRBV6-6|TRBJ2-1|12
TGTGCCAGCACCAAGGGGGCCGATGAGCAGTTCTTC
CASTKGADEQFF
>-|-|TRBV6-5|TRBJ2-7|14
TGTGCCAGCAGTCAACTACAAAGCTCCTACGAGCAGTACTTC
CASSQLQSSYEQYF
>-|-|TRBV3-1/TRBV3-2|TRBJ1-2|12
TGTGCCAGCAGCCAAGAGCAGATTGGCTACACCTTC
CASSQEQIGYTF
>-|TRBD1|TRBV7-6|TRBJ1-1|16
TGTGCCAGCAGCTTAGTGCCGGGGACAGGGGGCACTGAAGCTTTCTTT
CASSLVPGTGGTEAFF
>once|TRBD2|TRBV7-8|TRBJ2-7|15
TGTGCCAGCAGCTTAGAACTAGCGGCGAGCTACGAGCAGTACTTC
CASSLELAASYEQYF
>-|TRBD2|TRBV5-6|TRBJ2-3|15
TGTGCCAGCAGCGTGAGCGGGGGGGGCACAGATACGCAGTATTTT
CASSVSGGGTDTQYF
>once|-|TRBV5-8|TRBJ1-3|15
TGTGCCAGCAGCCTAAGGGGAAGCTCTGGAAACACCATATATTTT
CASSLRGSSGNTIYF
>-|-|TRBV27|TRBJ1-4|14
TGTGCCAGCAGTTTGGCAGGAGGGGCTCAAAAACTGTTTTTT
CASSLAGGAQKLFF
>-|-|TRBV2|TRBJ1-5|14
TGTGCCAGCAGTGAATTGTATAGCAATCAGCCCCAGCATTTT
CASSELYSNQPQHF
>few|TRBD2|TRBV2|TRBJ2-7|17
TGTGCCAGCAGCCCCCCAGGCACCGGACTAGTTGACTACGAGCAGTACTTC
CASSPPGTGLVDYEQYF
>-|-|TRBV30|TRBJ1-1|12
TGTGCCTGGAGTGGGGGCAGGCCCGAAGCTTTCTTT
CAWSGGRPEAFF
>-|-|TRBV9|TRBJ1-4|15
TGTGCCAGCAGCGTAGGGGGCACGATTAGTGAAAAACTGTTTTTT
CASSVGGTISEKLFF
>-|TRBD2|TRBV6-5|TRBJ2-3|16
TGTGCCAGCAGTTACTCCGGGGGGTACAGGACAGATACGCAGTATTTT
CASSYSGGYRTDTQYF
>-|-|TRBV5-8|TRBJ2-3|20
TGTGCCAGCAGCCGCCCGATGAATGGGCATTTCGTCGAAAACACAGATACGCAGTATTTT
CASSRPMNGHFVENTDTQYF
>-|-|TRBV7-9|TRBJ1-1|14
TGTGCCAGCAGGGAGAACAGGCAGAACACTGAAGCTTTCTTT
CASRENRQNTEAFF
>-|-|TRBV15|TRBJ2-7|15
TGTGCCACCAGCAGAGCGGGTGACAGCTCCTACGAGCAGTACTTC
CATSRAGDSSYEQYF
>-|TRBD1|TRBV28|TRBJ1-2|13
TGTGCCAGCAGTCTCGGACAGGGCCATGGCTACACCTTC
CASSLGQGHGYTF
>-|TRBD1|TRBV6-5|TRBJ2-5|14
TGTGCCATCCAAGCGGTAGGGGGCGGGGAGACCCAGTACTTC
CAIQAVGGGETQYF
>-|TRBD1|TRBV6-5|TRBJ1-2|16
TGTGCCAGCAGTTACTCGCGGGCAGGGGGCAACTATGGCTACACCTTC
CASSYSRAGGNYGYTF
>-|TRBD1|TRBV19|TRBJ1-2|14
TGTGCCAGTAGCGTTAAACAGGGGATTGGCGGCTACACCTTC
CASSVKQGIGGYTF
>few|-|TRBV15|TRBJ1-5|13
TGTGCCACCAGCCTCGTGAGCTTTCAGCCCCAGCATTTT
CATSLVSFQPQHF
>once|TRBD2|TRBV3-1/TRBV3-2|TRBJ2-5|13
TGTGCCAGCAGTCCCGGACTAGCTTTGACCCAGTACTTC
CASSPGLALTQYF
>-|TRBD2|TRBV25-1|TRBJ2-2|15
TGTGCCAGCAGAATAGCGGGGGCCCACACCGGGGAGCTGTTTTTT
CASRIAGAHTGELFF
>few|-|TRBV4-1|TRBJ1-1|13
TGCGCCAGCAGGTCCAACAGGGACACTGAAGCTTTCTTT
CASRSNRDTEAFF
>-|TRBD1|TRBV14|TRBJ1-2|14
TGTGCCAGCAGCCCAGGACAGGGGGCATTTGGCTACACCTTC
CASSPGQGAFGYTF
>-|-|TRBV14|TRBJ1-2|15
TGTGCCAGCAGCCAATCTTACCGGGACACCTATGGCTACACCTTC
CASSQSYRDTYGYTF
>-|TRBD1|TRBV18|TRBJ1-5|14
TGTGCCAGCTCATCACAGGGGAAGGAGCAGCCCCAGCATTTT
CASSSQGKEQPQHF
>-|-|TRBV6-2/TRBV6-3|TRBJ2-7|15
TGTGCCAGCAGTTACTCGACTAGGGCCTCTCCCGAGCAGTACTTC
CASSYSTRASPEQYF
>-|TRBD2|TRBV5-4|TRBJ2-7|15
TGTGCCAGCAGCTTGTCCAGCGGGGGGTGGTACGAGCAGTACTTC
CASSLSSGGWYEQYF
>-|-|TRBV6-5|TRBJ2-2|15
TGTGCCAGCAGTCAGCCGGGAGTATACACCGGGGAGCTGTTTTTT
CASSQPGVYTGELFF
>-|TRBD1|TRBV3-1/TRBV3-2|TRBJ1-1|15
TGTGCCAGCAGCAACACTAGACAGGGTGGGGGTGAAGCTTTCTTT
CASSNTRQGGGEAFF
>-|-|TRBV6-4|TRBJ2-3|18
TGTGCCAGCAGTGACCCCCGGGAAAGACTTTCTAACACAGATACGCAGTATTTT
CASSDPRERLSNTDTQYF
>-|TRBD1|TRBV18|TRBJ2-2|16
TGTGCCAGCTCACAGCAAGAGACAGGGTTTACCGGGGAGCTGTTTTTT
CASSQQETGFTGELFF
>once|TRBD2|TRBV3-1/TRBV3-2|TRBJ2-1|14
TGTGCCAGCACCCTAGCGGGGGGGTTGAATGAGCAGTTCTTC
CASTLAGGLNEQFF
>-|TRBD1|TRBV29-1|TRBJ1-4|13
TGCAGCGTGAACAGGGGGCAGGGGGAAAAACTGTTTTTT
CSVNRGQGEKLFF
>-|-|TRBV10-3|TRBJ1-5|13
TGTGCCACCGGGGGAGGGGGCAATCAGCCCCAGCATTTT
CATGGGGNQPQHF
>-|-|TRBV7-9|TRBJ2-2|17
TGTGCCAGCAGTTCCCCCGGAGCCCTTCGTGGCACCGGGGAGCTGTTTTTT
CASSSPGALRGTGELFF
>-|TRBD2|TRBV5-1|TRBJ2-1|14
TGCGCCAGCAAATCCGGGACTAGCGTCGATGAGCAGTTCTTC
CASKSGTSVDEQFF
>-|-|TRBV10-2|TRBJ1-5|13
TGCGCCAGCAGTGATTATGGCAATCAGCCCCAGCATTTT
CASSDYGNQPQHF
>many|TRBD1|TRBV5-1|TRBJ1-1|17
TGCGCCAGCAGGCCGACCGGGACAGGGGACGTCCGTACTGAAGCTTTCTTT
CASRPTGTGDVRTEAFF
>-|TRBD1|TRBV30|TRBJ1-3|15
TGTGCCTGGAGTGTTCGACAGGGCTTGACAAACACCATATATTTT
CAWSVRQGLTNTIYF
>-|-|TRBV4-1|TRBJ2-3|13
TGCGCCAGCAGCCAGGCCGGGGCAGATACGCAGTATTTT
CASSQAGADTQYF
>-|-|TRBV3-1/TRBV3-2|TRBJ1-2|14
TGTGCCAGCAGCCAAGGTCCAGGGGACTATGGCTACACCTTC
CASSQGPGDYGYTF
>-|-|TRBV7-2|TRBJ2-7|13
TGTGCCAGCAGCTCAGGACACCTCTACGAGCAGTACTTC
CASSSGHLYEQYF
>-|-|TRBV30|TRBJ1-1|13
TGTGCCGGTAGCCAGGGAAGGAACACTGAAGCTTTCTTT
CAGSQGRNTEAFF
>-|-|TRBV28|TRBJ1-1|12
TGTGCCAGCAGTTTACAGAACACTGAAGCTTTCTTT
CASSLQNTEAFF
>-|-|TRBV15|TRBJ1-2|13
TGTGCCACCAGCAGAGATCTTTTTTATGGCTACACCTTC
CATSRDLFYGYTF
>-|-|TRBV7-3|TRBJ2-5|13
TGTGCCAGCAGCTTAACCTACCAAGAGACCCAGTACTTC
CASSLTYQETQYF
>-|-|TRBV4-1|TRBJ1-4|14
TGCGCCAGCAGCCAAGTCGGGGTGAGGGAAAAACTGTTTTTT
CASSQVGVREKLFF
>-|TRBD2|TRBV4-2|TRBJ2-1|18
TGTGCCAGCAGCCAAGATCGCCCTATGAGCGGGGGGTCCAATGAGCAGTTCTTC
CASSQDRPMSGGSNEQFF
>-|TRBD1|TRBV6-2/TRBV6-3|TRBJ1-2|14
TGTGCCAGCAGCCGGGACAGGGGACGCTATGGCTACACCTTC
CASSRDRGRYGYTF